The rows below give T cell receptor beta chains drawn from one sample of a study of T cells after yellow fever vaccination. TCRdb ran MiXCR on the 5' RACE reads and lists one entry per CDR3 protein. Of about 580,000 distinct CDR3 sequences listed, less than 20% were seen once; the top ten hold 17%. The material was PBMCs, obtained 5 to 6 days after the first yellow fever vaccination. The receptors stem from a man aged 18 to 29 who received the YFV17D yellow fever vaccine. The CDR3 runs from the conserved cysteine through the conserved F or W. The order of the fields is V gene, J gene, CDR3 protein.

>TRBV6-1|TRBJ1-5
CASNRDDNQPQHF
>TRBV27|TRBJ2-1
CASSLQGFAYNEQFF
>TRBV6-2/TRBV6-3|TRBJ1-2
CASRQGGGYGYTF
>TRBV19|TRBJ2-1
CASSLGQGVSEQFF
>TRBV7-3|TRBJ2-2
CASSLTATGSAGELFF
>TRBV7-9|TRBJ1-5
CASSPGTKKGNQPQHF
>TRBV4-1|TRBJ2-7
CASSQARSSYEQYF
>TRBV2|TRBJ1-4
CASNRVNEKLFF
>TRBV6-1|TRBJ2-7
CASMETALGGREQYF
>TRBV20-1|TRBJ2-7
CSAKAPLAGQIYEQYF
>TRBV7-9|TRBJ2-3
CASSLRLAGGEDTQYF
>TRBV9|TRBJ2-2
CASSESGYGELFF
>TRBV10-3|TRBJ2-7
CAIRALTGGRMNEQYF
>TRBV6-5|TRBJ1-2
CASSYVPGQGNYGYTF
>TRBV4-1|TRBJ1-1
CASSPDRLNTEAFF
>TRBV12-5|TRBJ2-1
CASGWDSYNEQFF
>TRBV5-4|TRBJ2-4
CASSSQGENIQYF
>TRBV10-3|TRBJ2-1
CAISEPKHVDRNNEQFF
>TRBV5-1|TRBJ2-5
CASSWTGFQETQYF
>TRBV20-1|TRBJ1-3
CSAPRGAGNTIYF
>TRBV20-1|TRBJ1-1
CSARTGTNTEAFF
>TRBV4-1|TRBJ2-5
CASSQDNPSGAETQYF
>TRBV29-1|TRBJ2-2
CSTDTTGTGELFF
>TRBV7-2|TRBJ2-1
CASSLLGTSGGEQFF
>TRBV10-2|TRBJ2-1
CASSGPNEQFF
>TRBV9|TRBJ2-5
CASSFRGTTQETQYF
>TRBV12-3/TRBV12-4|TRBJ2-5
CASRLAGGREETQYF
>TRBV5-1|TRBJ2-7
CASSLGQVFDEQYF
>TRBV20-1|TRBJ2-7
CSAVPGTNVYERYF
>TRBV30|TRBJ1-2
CAWSLPVRVGYTF
>TRBV4-3|TRBJ2-3
CASSQSYSPADTQYF
>TRBV12-3/TRBV12-4|TRBJ1-2
CASSRTGGSGYTF
>TRBV4-1|TRBJ1-1
CASSQDGDGDTEAFF
>TRBV5-4|TRBJ1-2
CASSRDRDYGYTF
>TRBV28|TRBJ1-6
CASSLGIRGNSPLHF
>TRBV7-6|TRBJ2-2
CASSFGASNTGELFF
>TRBV4-2|TRBJ2-3
CASSQAVGGTDTQYF
>TRBV5-1|TRBJ1-3
CASSLSGFYGAGNTIYF
>TRBV5-5|TRBJ2-7
CASSSDRGIYEQYF
>TRBV6-5|TRBJ2-5
CASSYSSSALQETQYF
>TRBV7-2|TRBJ1-1
CASSVHLGVSGFSEAFF
>TRBV5-1|TRBJ2-1
CASSLPGDYNEQFF
>TRBV7-2|TRBJ2-7
CASSLVGEPYEQYF
>TRBV4-3|TRBJ2-7
CASSQDRAVAYEQYF
>TRBV7-9|TRBJ1-1
CASSDLPRGRREAFF
>TRBV5-6|TRBJ2-1
CASSLTSGARSYNEQFF
>TRBV5-8|TRBJ1-2
CASSITGLGGYTF
>TRBV7-9|TRBJ2-3
CASSPPLGTGTDTQYF
>TRBV5-1|TRBJ2-5
CASSLNSGVQRRTQYF
>TRBV29-1|TRBJ2-7
CSVGSGYEQYF
>TRBV6-5|TRBJ1-1
CASSYGQGVTEAFF
>TRBV9|TRBJ2-1
CASSLTSGLSYNEQFF
>TRBV20-1|TRBJ2-7
CSAPGRAYEQYF